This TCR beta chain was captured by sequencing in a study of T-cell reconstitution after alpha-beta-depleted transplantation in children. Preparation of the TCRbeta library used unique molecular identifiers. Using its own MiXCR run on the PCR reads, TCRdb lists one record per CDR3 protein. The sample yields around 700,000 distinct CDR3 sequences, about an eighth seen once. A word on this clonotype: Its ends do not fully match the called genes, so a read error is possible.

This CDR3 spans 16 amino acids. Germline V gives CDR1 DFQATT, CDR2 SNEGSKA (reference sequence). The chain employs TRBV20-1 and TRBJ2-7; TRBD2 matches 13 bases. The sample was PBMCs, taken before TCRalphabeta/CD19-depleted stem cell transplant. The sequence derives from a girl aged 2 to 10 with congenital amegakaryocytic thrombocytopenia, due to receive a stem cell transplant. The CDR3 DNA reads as TGCTGTGCAATAGGACTAGCGGGAGCGATTACCTACGAGCAGTACTTC. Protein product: CCAIGLAGAITYEQYF.